The 4 T cell receptor beta chains listed next were all sequenced from one sample in a study of blood T cell repertoires in COVID-19. Method: immunoSEQ multiplex PCR; TCRdb's copy keeps in-frame clones and lacks some. The top ten hold around 4.2% of the sample, which has about 130,000 clones, roughly 88% seen once. Input material: PBMCs or T cells enriched from blood (not recorded which). The receptor source for this set is a man aged 50 to 60 who had recovered from COVID-19.

This chain connects TRBV5-8 to TRBJ2-1; perhaps TRBD2 as D (5 bases). Per the germline V gene, CDR1 is SGHTS and CDR2 is YDEGEE. The CDR3 totals 19 residues. V was trimmed by 1 base and J by 0 bases, leaving 20 bases between them. CDR3 DNA sequence: TGTGCCAGCAGCTTGCGGGGTCTGGTACGATCTAGCTCCTACAATGAGCAGTTCTTC. Amino acids: CASSLRGLVRSSSYNEQFF. Supplemented by reference TRBV5-8 and TRBJ2-1, the full variable domain reads EAGVTQSPTHLIKTRGQQATLRCSPISGHTSVYWYQQALGLGLQFLLWYDEGEERNRGNFPPRFSGRQFPNYSSELNVNALELEDSALYLCASSLRGLVRSSSYNEQFFGPGTRLTVL.

This clone appeared a single time. The chain links TRBV18 to TRBJ1-1; maybe TRBD1 (5 bases). Trimming stripped 3 bases from V and 7 bases from J, with 15 bases between. Germline V lookup: CDR1 KGHSH, CDR2 LQKENI. The CDR3 loop spans 14 amino acids. The CDR3 sequence: CASSPLGGFDEAFF. The CDR3 DNA is TGTGCCAGCTCACCTCTTGGGGGGTTTGATGAAGCTTTCTTT.

In this sample, this clone turned up a few times. The V and J genes are TRBV4-1 and TRBJ1-2, with TRBD1 matching 9 bases. Germline loops: CDR1 MGHRA, CDR2 YSYEKL. Trimming removed 1 base from V and 8 bases from J; junction bases left unmatched: 5. This CDR3 is built from 14 residues. The CDR3 bases are TGCGCCAGCAGCCAAGCACAGGGGGCGAGAGGCTACACCTTC. Translating it yields CASSQAQGARGYTF.

The rearrangement joins TRBV7-2 to TRBJ1-1; D gene uncertain. The CDR3 length is 16 residues. V shed 2 bases and J shed 0 bases, with 13 bases lying between them. Germline loops: CDR1 SGHTA, CDR2 FQGNSA. This CDR3 reads CASSLRMGGMNTEAFF. The CDR3 bases are TGTGCCAGCAGCTTAAGGATGGGCGGGATGAACACTGAAGCTTTCTTT.